Listed below are T cell receptor beta chains from one sample, sequenced in a study of cytomegalovirus exposure and HLA in healthy donors. Using immunoSEQ multiplex PCR, the repertoire was profiled, and TCRdb retains in-frame clones only, with some absent. The sample gives about 150,000 clones, approximately 87% of which show up once; more than 1.5% is in the top ten. The sequenced sample was PBMCs. All receptors come from a man aged 35 to 55 in good health and CMV-seronegative. CDR3s include the opening cysteine and the closing phenylalanine or tryptophan. Fields, in order: J gene, V gene, CDR3 protein.

J: TRBJ1-2
V: TRBV7-8
CDR3: CASSLARYHTSYGYTF

J: TRBJ1-1
V: TRBV7-2
CDR3: CASSAQGSMNTEAFF

J: TRBJ2-3
V: TRBV19
CDR3: CASSRRLAPEADTQYF

J: TRBJ2-4
V: TRBV21-1
CDR3: CASSTSKREAPKNIQYF

J: TRBJ2-3
V: TRBV6-1
CDR3: CASSVGSITDTQYF

J: TRBJ1-3
V: TRBV6-1
CDR3: CASSPFIRSGNTIYF

J: TRBJ2-3
V: TRBV6-6
CDR3: CASSYGGGGQDTQYF

J: TRBJ1-3
V: TRBV2
CDR3: CASSEALRGAGNTIYF

J: TRBJ1-4
V: TRBV25-1
CDR3: CASSDRGGNEKLFF

J: TRBJ1-4
V: TRBV30
CDR3: CAWSPGQDATNEKLFF

J: TRBJ2-1
V: TRBV5-4
CDR3: CASSGDSAIKFF

J: TRBJ2-3
V: TRBV27
CDR3: CASAWTATDTQYF

J: TRBJ2-7
V: TRBV9
CDR3: CASSVVPGGTYEQYF

J: TRBJ2-1
V: TRBV9
CDR3: CASSARLAGAVEQFF

J: TRBJ2-3
V: TRBV7-6
CDR3: CASSGRGTTDTQYF

J: TRBJ2-5
V: TRBV5-1
CDR3: CASSLGLAGGPETQYF

J: TRBJ1-6
V: TRBV15
CDR3: CATSTRDRENNSPLHF

J: TRBJ1-6
V: TRBV28
CDR3: CASSRPGTGGNSPLHF

J: TRBJ2-2
V: TRBV10-1
CDR3: CASSAAGAGELFF

J: TRBJ1-6
V: TRBV19
CDR3: CASRAPEFRGSPLHF

J: TRBJ2-1
V: TRBV18
CDR3: CASSLRARDEQFF

J: TRBJ2-3
V: TRBV7-9
CDR3: CASSLQRETDTQYF

J: TRBJ2-2
V: TRBV27
CDR3: CASSVGVAGELFF

J: TRBJ1-2
V: TRBV4-1
CDR3: CASSQEQGAHYGYTF

J: TRBJ1-2
V: TRBV9
CDR3: CASSVGGATNYGYTF

J: TRBJ2-1
V: TRBV6-5
CDR3: CASSYKDSDNEQFF

J: TRBJ1-2
V: TRBV25-1
CDR3: CASSEETWAGYTF

J: TRBJ2-2
V: TRBV5-1
CDR3: CASSPFSGASGELFF

J: TRBJ2-1
V: TRBV9
CDR3: CASSPRTGDYNEQFF

J: TRBJ1-2
V: TRBV28
CDR3: CASRTGDYGYTF

J: TRBJ1-5
V: TRBV6-6
CDR3: CASSYSLAGNQPQHF

J: TRBJ2-3
V: TRBV6-5
CDR3: CASAAGGGSTDTQYF

J: TRBJ2-7
V: TRBV7-2
CDR3: CASSYNEGEQYF

J: TRBJ2-5
V: TRBV2
CDR3: CASSEFLMGQGNQETQYF

J: TRBJ1-3
V: TRBV9
CDR3: CASSVEENTIYF

J: TRBJ2-3
V: TRBV5-8
CDR3: CASSLRTYTDTQYF

J: TRBJ2-5
V: TRBV7-2
CDR3: CASSRRASGGETQYF

J: TRBJ2-1
V: TRBV11-2
CDR3: CASSLGGLAGIYEQFF

J: TRBJ2-5
V: TRBV7-9
CDR3: CASSPTEPEETQYF

J: TRBJ2-5
V: TRBV19
CDR3: CASSISSGTRGAQYF

J: NA
V: TRBV5-5
CDR3: CASRLGLSYEQYF

J: TRBJ1-5
V: TRBV19
CDR3: CASSGQAGQPQHF

J: TRBJ1-2
V: TRBV7-8
CDR3: CASSSRGHGYTF

J: TRBJ2-7
V: TRBV4-1
CDR3: CASSRDSPYEQYF

J: TRBJ2-3
V: TRBV27
CDR3: CASSGGQGGFPDTQYF

J: TRBJ2-1
V: TRBV6-6
CDR3: CASRSYNEQFF